This T cell receptor beta chain was documented in a study of blood T cells in healthy people across ages. With V trimmed by 1 base and J by 4 bases, 6 bases remained unmatched. The CDR3 is made up of 17 amino acids. Germline assignment: CDR1 KGHDR and CDR2 SFDVKD. Comment on this clonotype: The antigen is not known.

General study findings and limits: Reliance upon unsorted PBMCs precluded definitive naive versus antigen-experienced comparison.

Researchers collected ten milliliters of peripheral blood from every single donor. A second roughly 6 to 11 cycle PCR used barcoded and J-beta primers. TCRdb ran MiXCR on the 5' RACE reads and lists one entry per CDR3 protein. The repertoire holds over a million distinct CDR3 sequences, approximately 42% seen once, with under 8% in the top ten. The TCR sequence derives from a woman aged 18-35 years in good health. This chain joins TRBV24-1 and TRBJ2-1, with 10 bases matching TRBD1. Source material: blood. The CDR3: CATSDFAGTGEYNEQFF. CDR3 in DNA: TGTGCCACCAGTGATTTTGCCGGGACAGGGGAGTACAATGAGCAGTTCTTC.